These T cell receptor beta chains were read from a single sample in a study of blood T cell repertoires in COVID-19. Assay used: immunoSEQ multiplex PCR; TCRdb lists only in-frame clones, some missing. This sample has approximately 150,000 clones, with about 83% found just once. Sequencing was done on a sample of peripheral blood. The receptors here all came from a woman in her 50s with active or convalescent COVID-19. CDR3s include the opening cysteine and the closing phenylalanine or tryptophan. The D gene is left open where the match is weak. The size of a clone is reported for some rows only, either as once, few or many, or as a class for expanded clones.

len	abundance	d_gene	v_gene	j_gene	CDR3aa	CDR3nt
15	.	.	TRBV19	TRBJ2-2	CASSTRQKLTGELFF	TGTGCCAGTAGTACTAGACAGAAACTCACCGGGGAGCTGTTTTTT
17	few	TRBD1	TRBV7-9	TRBJ1-5	CASSLTGGTYSNQPQHF	TGTGCCAGCAGCTTGACAGGGGGCACATATAGCAATCAGCCCCAGCATTTT
14	.	TRBD2	TRBV28	TRBJ2-7	CASSLSGGSYEQYF	TGTGCCAGCAGTTTAAGCGGGGGATCCTACGAGCAGTACTTC
12	.	.	TRBV20-1	TRBJ1-4	CSASLGGEKLFF	TGCAGTGCTAGTTTGGGGGGGGAAAAACTGTTTTTT
15	.	TRBD1	TRBV18	TRBJ1-5	CASSLTGSYGQPQHF	TGTGCCAGCTCACTGACAGGGTCATACGGTCAGCCCCAGCATTTT
14	.	TRBD1	TRBV2	TRBJ2-5	CASSVDRGRETQYF	TGTGCCAGCAGTGTCGACAGGGGAAGAGAGACCCAGTACTTC
13	.	.	TRBV30	TRBJ1-2	CAWSTTGPYGYTF	TGTGCCTGGAGTACTACAGGGCCCTATGGCTACACCTTC
14	.	TRBD1	TRBV14	TRBJ1-2	CASRHQGACYGYTF	TGTGCCAGCAGGCATCAGGGGGCCTGCTATGGCTACACCTTC
14	.	.	TRBV5-4	TRBJ1-2	CASSLGRGGYGYTF	TGTGCCAGCAGCTTGGGGAGGGGCGGCTATGGCTACACCTTC
14	.	.	TRBV5-1	TRBJ1-5	CASSPDSSNQPQHF	TGCGCCAGCAGCCCCGACAGTAGCAATCAGCCCCAGCATTTT
13	.	.	TRBV12-3/TRBV12-4	TRBJ1-1	CASSLAADTEAFF	TGTGCCAGCAGTTTAGCGGCAGACACTGAAGCTTTCTTT
19	.	TRBD1	TRBV11-2	TRBJ1-4	CASSPGQGSGLASNEKLFF	TGTGCCAGCAGCCCGGGACAGGGCTCTGGGCTCGCCTCGAATGAAAAACTGTTTTTT
16	.	TRBD2	TRBV6-2/TRBV6-3	TRBJ2-1	CASSRDSGTSSHEQFF	TGTGCCAGCAGTAGAGACTCCGGGACTAGCAGCCATGAGCAGTTCTTC
15	.	.	TRBV24-1	TRBJ1-2	CATSDEDRGSYGYTF	TGTGCCACCAGTGATGAGGACCGGGGGAGCTATGGCTACACCTTC
13	.	.	TRBV28	TRBJ1-1	CASSFGGRGEAFF	TGTGCCAGCAGTTTTGGGGGGAGAGGTGAAGCTTTCTTT
15	.	.	TRBV7-2	TRBJ2-1	CASTRSGASYNEQFF	TGTGCCAGCACCCGAAGTGGGGCCTCCTACAATGAGCAGTTCTTC
17	.	.	TRBV4-3	TRBJ2-7	CASSQAAFGGGSYEQYF	TGCGCCAGCAGCCAAGCCGCTTTTGGGGGAGGTTCCTACGAGCAGTACTTC
15	.	TRBD1	TRBV28	TRBJ1-2	CASSSWTGGNYGYTF	TGTGCCAGCAGTTCCTGGACAGGGGGCAACTATGGCTACACCTTC
17	.	TRBD2	TRBV4-2	TRBJ2-1	CASSQDQFASGGNEQFF	TGTGCCAGCAGCCAAGATCAGTTCGCTAGCGGCGGCAATGAGCAGTTCTTC
13	.	.	TRBV11-2	TRBJ2-1	CASSLSYRSEQFF	TGTGCCAGCAGCTTAAGTTACAGGAGTGAGCAGTTCTTC
16	.	TRBD1	TRBV18	TRBJ2-2	CASSPRQGGNTGELFF	TGTGCCAGCTCACCACGACAGGGCGGGAACACCGGGGAGCTGTTTTTT
15	once	TRBD1	TRBV5-8	TRBJ1-5	CASRVTGASYQPQHF	TGTGCCAGCAGGGTTACAGGGGCGAGTTATCAGCCCCAGCATTTT
15	few	.	TRBV7-3	TRBJ2-3	CASSLSSPQPDTQYF	TGTGCCAGCAGTTTATCTAGCCCCCAGCCAGATACGCAGTATTTT
18	once	.	TRBV10-3	TRBJ1-2	CAISESTLARGRSYGYTF	TGTGCCATCAGTGAGTCCACTTTGGCCCGAGGGCGGTCCTATGGCTACACCTTC
13	many	TRBD1	TRBV11-2	TRBJ2-7	CASSFAGGYEQYF	TGTGCCAGCAGCTTCGCAGGGGGCTACGAGCAGTACTTC
15	.	TRBD1	TRBV7-2	TRBJ1-1	CASSLVGQGNTEAFF	TGTGCCAGCAGCTTAGTGGGACAGGGGAACACTGAAGCTTTCTTT
13	once	.	TRBV2	TRBJ1-2	CASRAVLTGGYTF	TGTGCCAGCAGAGCAGTTCTGACAGGTGGCTACACCTTC
16	.	.	TRBV27	TRBJ1-5	CASSLSGGVSNQPQHF	TGTGCCAGCAGTTTGTCGGGGGGCGTTAGCAATCAGCCCCAGCATTTT
14	.	.	TRBV2	TRBJ1-2	CATRIGGQREGYTF	TGTGCCACCCGAATAGGAGGACAGAGGGAGGGCTACACCTTC
14	.	TRBD1	TRBV5-1	TRBJ2-3	CASSPGTGIDTQYF	TGCGCCAGCAGCCCCGGGACAGGGATCGATACGCAGTATTTT
14	few	.	TRBV11-2	TRBJ2-1	CASSLEGGQHEQFF	TGTGCCAGCAGCTTGGAGGGGGGGCAACATGAGCAGTTCTTC
15	.	.	TRBV7-9	TRBJ1-3	CASSTTGTSGNTIYF	TGTGCCAGCAGCACCACAGGAACCTCTGGAAACACCATATATTTT
16	.	.	TRBV18	TRBJ1-2	CASSPGRRGANYGYTF	TGTGCCAGCTCACCAGGGCGTCGGGGAGCTAACTATGGCTACACCTTC
8	.	.	TRBV12-3/TRBV12-4	TRBJ1-1	CASSFGFF	TGTGCCAGCAGTTTCGGGTTCTTT
12	.	.	TRBV19	TRBJ1-5	CASSTRNQPQHF	TGTGCCAGTAGTACCAGGAATCAGCCCCAGCATTTT
18	.	TRBD2	TRBV7-2	TRBJ2-1	CASSSGLAGRSSYNEQFF	TGTGCCAGCAGCTCGGGACTAGCGGGACGTAGCTCCTACAATGAGCAGTTCTTC
14	once	TRBD2	TRBV24-1	TRBJ2-1	CATSGGSSYNEQFF	TGTGCCACCAGCGGGGGGAGCTCCTACAATGAGCAGTTCTTC